This TCR beta chain was identified in a study of CD8 T cells in ankylosing spondylitis. Overall study findings and caveats: A TCR beta motif made of 7 to 9 highly homologous variants seemed typical of ankylosing spondylitis blood. In the blood and synovial fluid of reactive arthritis, some motif variants had been previously reported. Reports say disease-linked clones showed up significantly more in matched ankylosing spondylitis synovial fluid.

CDR3 length equals 9 residues. Per germline, CDR1 DFQATT and CDR2 SNEGSKA (reference sequence). V dropped 2 bases and J dropped 6 bases, with 2 bases sitting between them. Many counts were recorded for this clonotype. Its antigen is not identified. Quantitative barcoded 5'-RACE was used to prepare TCR beta libraries. TCRdb re-derived calls from the 5' RACE reads in MiXCR, one entry per CDR3 protein. The sample contains hundreds of thousands of distinct CDR3 sequences, about 12% of which appear only once. Sequencing input: blood, either unsorted or a sorted T cell fraction (not recorded which). The V and J genes are TRBV20-1 and TRBJ2-7; D gene ambiguous. The sequence came from a male donor with ankylosing spondylitis. CDR3: CSARSEQYF. CDR3 coding DNA: TGCAGTGCTAGAAGCGAGCAGTACTTC.